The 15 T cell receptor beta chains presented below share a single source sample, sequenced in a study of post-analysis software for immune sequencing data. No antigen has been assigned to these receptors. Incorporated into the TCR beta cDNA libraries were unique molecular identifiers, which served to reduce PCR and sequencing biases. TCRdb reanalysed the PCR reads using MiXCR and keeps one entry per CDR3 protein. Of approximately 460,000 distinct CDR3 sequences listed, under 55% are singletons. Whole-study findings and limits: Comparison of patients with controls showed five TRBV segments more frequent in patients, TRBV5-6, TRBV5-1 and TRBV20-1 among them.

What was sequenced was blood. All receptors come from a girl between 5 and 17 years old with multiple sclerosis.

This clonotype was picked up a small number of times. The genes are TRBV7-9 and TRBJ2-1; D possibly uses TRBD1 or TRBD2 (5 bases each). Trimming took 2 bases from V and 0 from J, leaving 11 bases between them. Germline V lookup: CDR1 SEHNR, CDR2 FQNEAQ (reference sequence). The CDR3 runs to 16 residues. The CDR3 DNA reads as TGTGCCAGCAGCTTATCAGCGGACACCTCCTACAATGAGCAGTTCTTC. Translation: CASSLSADTSYNEQFF.

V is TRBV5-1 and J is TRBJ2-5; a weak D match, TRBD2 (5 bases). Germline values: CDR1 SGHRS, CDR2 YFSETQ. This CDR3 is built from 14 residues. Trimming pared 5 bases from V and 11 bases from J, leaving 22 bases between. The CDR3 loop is CASSASGGYNEQYF. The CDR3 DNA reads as TGCGCCAGCAGTGCGTCTGGCGGGTACAATGAGCAGTACTTC. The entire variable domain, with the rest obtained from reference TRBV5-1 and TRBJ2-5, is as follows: KAGVTQTPRYLIKTRGQQVTLSCSPISGHRSVSWYQQTPGQGLQFLFEYFSETQRNKGNFPGRFSGRQFSNSRSEMNVSTLELGDSALYLCASSASGGYNEQYFGPGTRLLVL.

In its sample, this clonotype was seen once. CDR3 nucleotide sequence: TGTGCCAGCAGCTCGAACTCCGGGACGAAACAAGAGACCCAGTACTTC. Translation gives CASSSNSGTKQETQYF. The J gene is TRBJ2-5, the V gene TRBV7-3, with D perhaps given as TRBD1 or TRBD2 (5 bases each). CDR3 length: 16 residues. Germline V gene lookup returns CDR1 SGHTA and CDR2 FQGTGA. Trimming removed 4 bases from V and 2 bases from J, with 17 bases in between.

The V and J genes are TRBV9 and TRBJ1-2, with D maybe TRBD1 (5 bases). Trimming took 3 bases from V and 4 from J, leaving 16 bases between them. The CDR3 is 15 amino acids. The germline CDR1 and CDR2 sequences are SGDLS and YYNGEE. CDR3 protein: CASSARGGGAYGYTF. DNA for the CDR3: TGTGCCAGCAGCGCCCGTGGGGGAGGGGCCTATGGCTACACCTTC.

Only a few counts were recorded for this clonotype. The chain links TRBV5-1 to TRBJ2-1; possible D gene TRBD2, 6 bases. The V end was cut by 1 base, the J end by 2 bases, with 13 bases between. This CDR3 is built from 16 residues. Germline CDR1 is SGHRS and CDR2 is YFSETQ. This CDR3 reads CASSLTAREPYNEQFF. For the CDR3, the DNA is TGCGCCAGCAGCTTGACCGCTCGGGAGCCCTACAATGAGCAGTTCTTC.

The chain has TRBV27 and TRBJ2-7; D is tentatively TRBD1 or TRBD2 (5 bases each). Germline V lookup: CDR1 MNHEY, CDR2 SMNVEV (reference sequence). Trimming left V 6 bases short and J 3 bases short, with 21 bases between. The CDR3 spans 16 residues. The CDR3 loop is CASSLGPGPNDYEQYF. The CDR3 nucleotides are TGTGCCAGCAGCCTAGGTCCGGGACCAAACGACTACGAGCAGTACTTC.

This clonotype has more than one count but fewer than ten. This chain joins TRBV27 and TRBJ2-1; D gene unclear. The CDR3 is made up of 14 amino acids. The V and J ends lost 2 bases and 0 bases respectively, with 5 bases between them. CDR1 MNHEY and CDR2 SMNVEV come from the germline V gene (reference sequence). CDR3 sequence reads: CASSLVGSYNEQFF. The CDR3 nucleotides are TGTGCCAGCAGTTTAGTTGGCTCCTACAATGAGCAGTTCTTC.

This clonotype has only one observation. The CDR3 DNA sequence: TGCGCCAGCAGCTCTATGGGGGGGGAGAACACTGAAGCTTTCTTT. Amino acid sequence: CASSSMGGENTEAFF. The rearrangement uses TRBV5-1 and TRBJ1-1; D is perhaps TRBD1 (5 bases). The germline V gene encodes CDR1 SGHRS and CDR2 YFSETQ. V lost 3 bases and J 1 base, leaving 13 bases between the germline ends. This CDR3 has 15 residues.

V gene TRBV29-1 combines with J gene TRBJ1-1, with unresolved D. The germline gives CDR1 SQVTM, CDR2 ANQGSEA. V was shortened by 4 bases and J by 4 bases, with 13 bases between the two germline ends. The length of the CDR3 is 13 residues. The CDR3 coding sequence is TGCAGCGTTGGGTCGGGGAGCGCCACTGAAGCTTTCTTT. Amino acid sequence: CSVGSGSATEAFF.

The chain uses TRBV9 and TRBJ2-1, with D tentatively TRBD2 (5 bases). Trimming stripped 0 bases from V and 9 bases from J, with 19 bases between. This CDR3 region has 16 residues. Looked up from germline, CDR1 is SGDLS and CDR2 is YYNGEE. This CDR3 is CASSVDQSSQAGEQFF. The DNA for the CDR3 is TGTGCCAGCAGCGTAGATCAAAGTAGTCAGGCGGGTGAGCAGTTCTTC.

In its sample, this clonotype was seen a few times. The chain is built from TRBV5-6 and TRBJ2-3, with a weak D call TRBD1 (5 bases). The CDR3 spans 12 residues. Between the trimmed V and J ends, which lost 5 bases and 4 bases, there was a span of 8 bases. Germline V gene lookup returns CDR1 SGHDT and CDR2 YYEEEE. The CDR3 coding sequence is TGTGCCAGCAGTACAGGTCCAGATACGCAGTATTTT. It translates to CASSTGPDTQYF. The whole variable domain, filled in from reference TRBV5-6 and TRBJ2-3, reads DAGVTQSPTHLIKTRGQQVTLRCSPKSGHDTVSWYQQALGQGPQFIFQYYEEEERQRGNFPDRFSGHQFPNYSSELNVNALLLGDSALYLCASSTGPDTQYFGPGTRLTVL.

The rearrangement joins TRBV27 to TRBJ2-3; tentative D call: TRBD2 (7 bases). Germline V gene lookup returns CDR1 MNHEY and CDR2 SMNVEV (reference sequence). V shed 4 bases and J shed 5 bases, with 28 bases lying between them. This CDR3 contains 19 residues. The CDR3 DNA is TGTGCCAGCAGTTCACCGGGACAAGGGGGGGTTGAGGTTGGAGATACGCAGTATTTT. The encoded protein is CASSSPGQGGVEVGDTQYF.

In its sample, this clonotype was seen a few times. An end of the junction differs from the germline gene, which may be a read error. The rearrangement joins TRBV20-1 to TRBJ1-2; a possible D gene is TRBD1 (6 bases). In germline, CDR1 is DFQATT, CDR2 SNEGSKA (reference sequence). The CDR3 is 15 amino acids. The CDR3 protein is CSARIPGQTNYGCTF. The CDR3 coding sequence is TGCAGTGCTAGGATTCCCGGACAGACTAACTATGGCTGCACCTTC.

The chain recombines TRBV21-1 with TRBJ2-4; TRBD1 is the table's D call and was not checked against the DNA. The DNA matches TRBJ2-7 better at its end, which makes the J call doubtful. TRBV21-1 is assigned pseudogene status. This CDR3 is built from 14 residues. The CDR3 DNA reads TGTGCCAGCAGATTCCGGGACGGGGCGTACGAGCAGTACTTC. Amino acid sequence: CASRFRDGAYEQYF.

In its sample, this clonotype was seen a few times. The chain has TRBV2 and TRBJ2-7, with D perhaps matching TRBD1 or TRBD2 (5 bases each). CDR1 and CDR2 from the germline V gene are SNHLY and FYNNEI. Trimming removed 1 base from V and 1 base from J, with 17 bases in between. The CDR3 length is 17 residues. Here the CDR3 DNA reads TGTGCCAGCAGTGAAGGGGGGATAAGGACTCTATCCTACGAGCAGTACTTC. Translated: CASSEGGIRTLSYEQYF.